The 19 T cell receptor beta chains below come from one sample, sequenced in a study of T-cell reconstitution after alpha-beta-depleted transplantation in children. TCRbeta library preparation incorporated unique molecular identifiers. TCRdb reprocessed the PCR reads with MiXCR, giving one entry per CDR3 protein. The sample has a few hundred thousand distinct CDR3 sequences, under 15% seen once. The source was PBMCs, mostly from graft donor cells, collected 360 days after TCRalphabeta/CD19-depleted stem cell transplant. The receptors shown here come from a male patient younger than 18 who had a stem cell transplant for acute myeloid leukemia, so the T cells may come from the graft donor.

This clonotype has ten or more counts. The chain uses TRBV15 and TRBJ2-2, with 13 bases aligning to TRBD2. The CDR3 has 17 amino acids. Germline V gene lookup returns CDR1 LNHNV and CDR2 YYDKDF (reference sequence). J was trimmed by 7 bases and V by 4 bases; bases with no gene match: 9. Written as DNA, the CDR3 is TGTGCCACCAGCACCCTAACTAGCGGGAGGGGAAGCGGGGAGCTGTTTTTT. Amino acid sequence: CATSTLTSGRGSGELFF.

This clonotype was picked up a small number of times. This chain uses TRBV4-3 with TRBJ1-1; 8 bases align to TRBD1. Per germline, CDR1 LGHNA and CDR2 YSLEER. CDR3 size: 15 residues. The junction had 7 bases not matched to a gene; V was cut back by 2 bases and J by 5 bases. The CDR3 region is CASSQLGQGGTEAFF. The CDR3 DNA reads TGCGCCAGCAGCCAACTCGGACAGGGCGGGACTGAAGCTTTCTTT.

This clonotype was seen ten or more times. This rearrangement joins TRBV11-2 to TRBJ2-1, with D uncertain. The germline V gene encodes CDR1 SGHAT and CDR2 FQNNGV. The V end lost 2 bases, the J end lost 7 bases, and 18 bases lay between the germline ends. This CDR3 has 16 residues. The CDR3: CASSLPGLGVGNEQFF. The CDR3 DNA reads TGTGCCAGCAGCTTACCTGGGTTAGGAGTGGGGAATGAGCAGTTCTTC.

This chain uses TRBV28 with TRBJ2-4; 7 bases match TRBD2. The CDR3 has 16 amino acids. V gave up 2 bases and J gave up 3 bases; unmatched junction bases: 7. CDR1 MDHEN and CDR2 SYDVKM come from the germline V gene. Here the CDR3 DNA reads TGTGCCAGCAGTTTAACTAGCGCGGGGGACAAAAACATTCAGTACTTC. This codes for CASSLTSAGDKNIQYF.

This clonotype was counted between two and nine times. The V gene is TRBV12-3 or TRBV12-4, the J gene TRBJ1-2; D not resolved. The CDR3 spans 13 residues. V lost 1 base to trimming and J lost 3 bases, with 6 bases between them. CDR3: CASSLDSYYGYTF. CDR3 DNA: TGTGCCAGCAGTTTAGACAGCTACTATGGCTACACCTTC.

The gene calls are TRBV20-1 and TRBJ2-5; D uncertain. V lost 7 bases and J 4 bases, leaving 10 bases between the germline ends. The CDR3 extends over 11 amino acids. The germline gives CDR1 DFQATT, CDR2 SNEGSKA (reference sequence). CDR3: CSVQAVETQYF. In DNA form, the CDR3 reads TGCAGTGTTCAGGCAGTAGAGACCCAGTACTTC.

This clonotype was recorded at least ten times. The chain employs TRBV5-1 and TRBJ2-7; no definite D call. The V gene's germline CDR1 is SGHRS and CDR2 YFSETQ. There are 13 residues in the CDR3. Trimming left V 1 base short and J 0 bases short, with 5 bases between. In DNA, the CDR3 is TGCGCCAGCAGCTTGACAAACTCCTACGAGCAGTACTTC. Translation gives CASSLTNSYEQYF.

In DNA form, the CDR3 reads TGCAGCGTTGATCGACCCGGACTAGCGGGAGGCTACGAGCAGTACTTC. Its translation is CSVDRPGLAGGYEQYF. The chain recombines TRBV29-1 with TRBJ2-7; TRBD2 matches 14 bases. The junction had 7 bases not matched to a gene; V was cut back by 3 bases and J by 3 bases. The CDR3 sequence is 16 residues long. The V gene's germline CDR1 is SQVTM and CDR2 ANQGSEA.

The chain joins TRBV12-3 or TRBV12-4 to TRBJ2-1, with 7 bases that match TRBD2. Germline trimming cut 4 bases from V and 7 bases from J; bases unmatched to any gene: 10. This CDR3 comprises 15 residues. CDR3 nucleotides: TGTGCCAGCAGTTGGCCCCGGGACTACCCAAATGAGCAGTTCTTC. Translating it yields CASSWPRDYPNEQFF.

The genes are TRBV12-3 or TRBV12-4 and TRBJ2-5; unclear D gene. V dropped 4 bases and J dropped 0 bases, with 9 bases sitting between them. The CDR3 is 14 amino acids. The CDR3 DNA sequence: TGTGCCAGCAGTTCCCACGAAAACCAAGAGACCCAGTACTTC. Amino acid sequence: CASSSHENQETQYF.

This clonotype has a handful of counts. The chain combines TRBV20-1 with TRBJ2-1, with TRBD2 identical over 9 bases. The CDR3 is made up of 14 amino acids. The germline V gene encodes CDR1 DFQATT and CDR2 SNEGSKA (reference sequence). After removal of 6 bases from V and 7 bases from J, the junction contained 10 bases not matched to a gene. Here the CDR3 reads CSAQTSGSSNEQFF. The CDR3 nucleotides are TGCAGTGCCCAGACTAGCGGATCCAGTAATGAGCAGTTCTTC.

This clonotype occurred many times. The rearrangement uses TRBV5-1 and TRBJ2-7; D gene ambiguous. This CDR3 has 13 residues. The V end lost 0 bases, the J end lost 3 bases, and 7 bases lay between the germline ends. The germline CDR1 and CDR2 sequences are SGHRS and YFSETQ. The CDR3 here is CASSLGRDYEQYF. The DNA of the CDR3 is TGCGCCAGCAGCTTGGGGCGAGACTACGAGCAGTACTTC.

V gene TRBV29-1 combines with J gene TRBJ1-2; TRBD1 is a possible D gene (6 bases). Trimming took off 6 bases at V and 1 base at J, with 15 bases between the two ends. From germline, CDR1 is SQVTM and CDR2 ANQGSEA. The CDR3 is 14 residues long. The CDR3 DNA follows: TGCAGCGTCAGAAAGGGGGAGCTTAACTATGGCTACACCTTC. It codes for CSVRKGELNYGYTF.

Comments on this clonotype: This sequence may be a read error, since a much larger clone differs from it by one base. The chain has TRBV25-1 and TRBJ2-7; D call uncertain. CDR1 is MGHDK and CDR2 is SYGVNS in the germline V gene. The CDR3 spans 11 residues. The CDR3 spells CASSEAYGQYF. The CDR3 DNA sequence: TGTGCCAGCAGTGAGGCCTACGGGCAGTACTTC.

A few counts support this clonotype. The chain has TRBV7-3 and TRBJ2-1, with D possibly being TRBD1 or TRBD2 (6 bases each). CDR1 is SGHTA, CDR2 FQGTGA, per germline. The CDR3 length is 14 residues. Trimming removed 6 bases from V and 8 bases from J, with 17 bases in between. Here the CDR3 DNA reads TGTGCCAGCAGTTCGGTAGGGGGGATGGATGAGCAGTTCTTC. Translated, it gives CASSSVGGMDEQFF.

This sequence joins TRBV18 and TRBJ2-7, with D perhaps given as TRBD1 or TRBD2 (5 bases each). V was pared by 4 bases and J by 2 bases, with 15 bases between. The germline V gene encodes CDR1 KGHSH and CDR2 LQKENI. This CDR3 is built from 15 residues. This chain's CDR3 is CASSLPRGGPYEQYF. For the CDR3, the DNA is TGTGCCAGCTCACTCCCGAGGGGCGGGCCCTACGAGCAGTACTTC.

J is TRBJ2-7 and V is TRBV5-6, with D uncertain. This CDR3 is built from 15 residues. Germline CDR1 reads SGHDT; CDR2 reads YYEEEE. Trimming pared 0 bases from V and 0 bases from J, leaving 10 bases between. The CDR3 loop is CASSLVGSHSYEQYF. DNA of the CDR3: TGTGCCAGCAGCTTGGTCGGCAGTCACTCCTACGAGCAGTACTTC.

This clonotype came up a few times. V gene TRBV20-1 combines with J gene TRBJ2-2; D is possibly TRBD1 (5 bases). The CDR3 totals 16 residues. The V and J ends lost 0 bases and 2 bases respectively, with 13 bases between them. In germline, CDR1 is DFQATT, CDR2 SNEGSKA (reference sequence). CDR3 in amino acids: CSAREWGGVNTGELFF. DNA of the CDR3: TGCAGTGCTAGAGAATGGGGCGGAGTTAACACCGGGGAGCTGTTTTTT.

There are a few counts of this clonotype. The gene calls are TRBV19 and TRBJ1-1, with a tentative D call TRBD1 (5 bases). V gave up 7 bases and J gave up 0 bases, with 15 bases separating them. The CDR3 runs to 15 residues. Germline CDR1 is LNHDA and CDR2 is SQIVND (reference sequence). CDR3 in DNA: TGTGCCAGTATCTTGAACAGGCCAATGAACACTGAAGCTTTCTTT. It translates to CASILNRPMNTEAFF.